A single sample gave rise to the 15 T cell receptor beta chains below, sequenced in a study of CD8 T cells in Susac syndrome. cDNA came from approximately 0.5 to 1 ug RNA primed by random hexamers. Each CDR3 protein is one row after TCRdb ran MiXCR on the immunoSEQ multiplex PCR reads. The table has 400,000 or so distinct CDR3 sequences, more than 80% seen once. Material: CD8+ T cells from PBMCs. The receptors originated from a human donor with multiple sclerosis.

This chain's CDR3 is CASSLLRERTEAFF. CDR3 nucleotides: TGTGCCAGCAGTTTATTGAGGGAACGTACTGAAGCTTTCTTT. V gene TRBV28 combines with J gene TRBJ1-1, with D uncertain. The germline V gene encodes CDR1 MDHEN and CDR2 SYDVKM. V lost 1 base and J lost 5, with 11 bases in between. The CDR3 consists of 14 residues.

The chain couples TRBV30 to TRBJ2-3; 10 nucleotides align to TRBD1. Germline-derived CDR1 and CDR2 are GTSNPN and SVGIG (reference sequence). V was pared by 1 base and J by 4 bases, with 8 bases of the junction left unmatched. This CDR3 has 16 residues. The CDR3 protein is CAWSGRQGAPPDTQYF. The CDR3 DNA is TGTGCCTGGAGTGGCCGACAGGGGGCCCCCCCAGATACGCAGTATTTT. The full variable domain, with the rest looked up from reference TRBV30 and TRBJ2-3, is SQTIHQWPATLVQPVGSPLSLECTVEGTSNPNLYWYRQAAGRGLQLLFYSVGIGQISSEVPQNLSASRPQDRQFILSSKKLLLSDSGFYLCAWSGRQGAPPDTQYFGPGTRLTVL.

CDR3 coding DNA: TGTGCCATCAGGTTCGTGACTCAGGCCTACAATGAGCAGTTCTTC. Translated: CAIRFVTQAYNEQFF. The V and J genes are TRBV6-1 and TRBJ2-1; D remains unclear. Trimming left V 10 bases short and J 2 bases short, with 18 bases between. Germline V gene data show CDR1 as MNHNS and CDR2 as SASEGT. The CDR3 has 15 residues.

The rearrangement uses TRBV14 and TRBJ1-2; D gene uncertain. Germline loops: CDR1 SGHDN, CDR2 FVKESK. This CDR3 comprises 15 residues. The germline V and J ends were trimmed by 0 bases and 5 bases, with 13 bases remaining between them. Written as DNA, the CDR3 is TGTGCCAGCAGCCAAGACAGATTCCCAGTTTATGGCTACACCTTC. This gives the protein CASSQDRFPVYGYTF.

This rearrangement joins TRBV10-3 to TRBJ1-5; D may be TRBD1 (6 bases). This CDR3 region has 15 residues. The V gene lost 0 bases and the J gene lost 4 bases, with 10 bases spanning the gap. Germline CDR1 and CDR2: ENHRY and SYGVKD. The CDR3 loop reads CAISESLGGNQPQHF. The CDR3 DNA sequence: TGTGCCATCAGTGAGTCGTTAGGGGGGAATCAGCCCCAGCATTTT.

V gene TRBV2 combines with J gene TRBJ2-3; 8 bases agree with TRBD2. The germline V gene encodes CDR1 SNHLY and CDR2 FYNNEI. This CDR3 comprises 14 residues. The ends lost 8 bases at V and 2 bases at J; junction bases unmatched: 6. The CDR3, as DNA: TGTGCCAGCGGGAAGCGGGGGTACACAGATACGCAGTATTTT. It yields the protein CASGKRGYTDTQYF.

The chain employs TRBV27 and TRBJ2-3; D uncertain. The germline V gene has CDR1 MNHEY and CDR2 SMNVEV (reference sequence). The CDR3 sequence is 15 residues long. V was pared by 3 bases and J by 5 bases, with 15 bases between. The CDR3, as DNA: TGTGCCAGCAGTTTCTCGGCGGCTTCAGGAGATACGCAGTATTTT. Amino acids: CASSFSAASGDTQYF.

This sequence joins TRBV11-2 and TRBJ2-2; D call uncertain. Trimming left V 7 bases short and J 0 bases short, with 6 bases between. The CDR3 spans 13 residues. Germline CDR1 reads SGHAT; CDR2 reads FQNNGV. CDR3 coding DNA: TGTGCCAGCATCTCGTCGAACACCGGGGAGCTGTTTTTT. It codes for CASISSNTGELFF.

The chain combines TRBV11-2 with TRBJ2-7; D remains unclear. V gave up 9 bases and J gave up 0 bases, with 12 bases separating them. Germline CDR1 SGHAT, CDR2 FQNNGV. This CDR3 is 13 amino acids long. CDR3 DNA: TGTGCCAGTAGGCCCCAGAACTCCTACGAGCAGTACTTC. Translating gives CASRPQNSYEQYF.

This sequence joins TRBV7-9 and TRBJ2-1, with TRBD1 identical over 7 bases. The V gene end was trimmed by 5 bases and the J gene end by 15 bases; junction bases not matched to a gene: 7. CDR1 is SEHNR and CDR2 is FQNEAQ in the germline V gene (reference sequence). CDR3 size: 11 residues. The DNA of the CDR3 is TGTGCCAGCAGCCCTGGACAGGATCCGTTCTTC. Translation gives CASSPGQDPFF.

The chain combines TRBV29-1 with TRBJ2-1; 7 bases map to TRBD2. The CDR3 is 14 amino acids. Germline V gene lookup returns CDR1 SQVTM and CDR2 ANQGSEA. The J segment lost 9 bases and the V segment lost 1 base, leaving 9 bases of the junction unmatched. The CDR3 spells CSVEGLGLAVEQFF. CDR3 in DNA: TGCAGCGTTGAAGGTTTAGGCCTAGCGGTTGAGCAGTTCTTC.

The chain carries TRBV5-5 and TRBJ1-1, with 12 positions matching TRBD1. Germline trimming cut 1 base from V and 7 bases from J; bases unmatched to any gene: 2. The length of the CDR3 is 14 residues. Germline CDR1 is SGHKS and CDR2 is YYEKEE (reference sequence). In nucleotides, the CDR3 is TGTGCCAGCAGCTTGTGGGACAGGGGGCTTGAAGCTTTCTTT. Translation gives CASSLWDRGLEAFF.

The chain has TRBV7-9 and TRBJ2-2, with TRBD1 identical over 9 bases. The V gene's germline CDR1 is SEHNR and CDR2 FQNEAQ (reference sequence). The CDR3 length is 16 residues. After removal of 5 bases from V and 6 bases from J, the junction contained 10 bases not matched to a gene. CDR3 sequence: CASSDSGTGYPGELFF. The DNA of the CDR3 is TGTGCCAGCAGCGATTCCGGGACAGGGTACCCCGGGGAGCTGTTTTTT.

This chain joins TRBV27 and TRBJ1-1, with 8 bases identical to TRBD1. The V and J ends lost 9 bases and 4 bases, in that order; junction bases with no gene match: 7. The CDR3 is 13 residues long. CDR1 is MNHEY, CDR2 SMNVEV, per germline (reference sequence). CDR3 sequence: CASGPTGGTEAFF. In DNA form, the CDR3 reads TGTGCCAGTGGGCCCACAGGGGGCACTGAAGCTTTCTTT.

The chain links TRBV4-1 to TRBJ2-7, with TRBD2 as a possible D gene (6 bases). The CDR3 sequence is 15 residues long. The V end was cut by 0 bases, the J end by 1 base, with 10 bases between. Germline V lookup: CDR1 MGHRA, CDR2 YSYEKL. The CDR3 region is CASSQEPGESYEQYF. CDR3 bases: TGCGCCAGCAGCCAAGAGCCGGGAGAGTCCTACGAGCAGTACTTC.